The 20 T cell receptor beta chains reported below all come from one sample, sequenced in a study of blood T cell repertoires in COVID-19. Some clones are missing from TCRdb's copy, which holds only in-frame ones; the method was immunoSEQ multiplex PCR. The sample has 95,000 to 150,000 clones, just over 85% seen once. The specimen sequenced was peripheral blood. The receptor set was obtained from a woman aged 45 to 65 with active or convalescent COVID-19.

This rearrangement joins TRBV5-4 to TRBJ2-7; TRBD2 matches at 10 bases. The J segment lost 2 bases and the V segment lost 3 bases, leaving 11 bases of the junction unmatched. In germline, CDR1 is SGHNT, CDR2 YYREEE (reference sequence). The length of the CDR3 is 17 residues. CDR3 bases: TGTGCCAGCAGCTCCGGTGGGCTAGCGGGAGTTACCTACGAGCAGTACTTC. Encoded protein: CASSSGGLAGVTYEQYF. The full variable domain, its missing parts supplied by reference TRBV5-4 and TRBJ2-7, is ETGVTQSPTHLIKTRGQQVTLRCSSQSGHNTVSWYQQALGQGPQFIFQYYREEENGRGNFPPRFSGLQFPNYSSELNVNALELDDSALYLCASSSGGLAGVTYEQYFGPGTRLTVT.

This clone occurred once. The chain recombines TRBV7-6 with TRBJ2-1; 14 nucleotides align to TRBD2. The CDR3 has 16 residues. Germline V gene data show CDR1 as SGHVS and CDR2 as FNYEAQ. V was clipped by 5 bases and J by 8 bases; unmatched bases: 8. CDR3 loop: CASSAGTSGSSYEQFF. The CDR3 DNA reads as TGTGCCAGCAGCGCCGGGACTAGCGGGAGTTCCTATGAGCAGTTCTTC.

The sample holds many counts of this clone. This chain connects TRBV2 to TRBJ1-1; D not certain. V was shortened by 6 bases and J by 2 bases, with 13 bases between the two germline ends. CDR1 SNHLY and CDR2 FYNNEI come from the germline V gene. The CDR3 spans 14 residues. CDR3 sequence (DNA): TGTGCCAGCAGAGGAGGATGGGGAAACACTGAAGCTTTCTTT. Translating it yields CASRGGWGNTEAFF.

The chain recombines TRBV5-1 with TRBJ2-7, with no clear D. Trimming removed 3 bases at V and 2 bases at J, with 9 bases between. CDR3 length: 13 residues. The germline CDR1 and CDR2 sequences are SGHRS and YFSETQ. CDR3 sequence (DNA): TGCGCCAGCAGCTCCTCGGGTGCCTACGAGCAGTACTTC. Protein sequence: CASSSSGAYEQYF.

In DNA form, the CDR3 reads TGCGCCAGCAGCCAATGGACAGGGGACTACGGTGAAGCTTTCTTT. This encodes CASSQWTGDYGEAFF. This chain joins TRBV4-1 and TRBJ1-1; 9 bases match TRBD1. In germline, CDR1 is MGHRA, CDR2 YSYEKL. V dropped 2 bases and J dropped 7; count of bases not matched to a gene: 8. The CDR3 sequence is 15 residues long.

The chain employs TRBV18 and TRBJ1-5; D is possibly TRBD1 (5 bases). CDR3 length: 13 amino acids. Per germline, CDR1 KGHSH and CDR2 LQKENI. In DNA, the CDR3 is TGTCTCGACCCTAGGGGCGGCAATCAGCCCCAGCATTTT. Translation: CLDPRGGNQPQHF.

The chain uses TRBV12-3 or TRBV12-4 and TRBJ2-1; perhaps TRBD1 as D (5 bases). The CDR3 has 13 amino acids. Trimming pared 7 bases from V and 3 bases from J, leaving 10 bases between. The CDR3 sequence is CASTPDSYNEQFF. CDR3 DNA: TGTGCCAGCACCCCTGACAGCTACAATGAGCAGTTCTTC.

The chain carries TRBV7-9 and TRBJ1-2; no reliable D call. V shed 5 bases and J shed 7 bases, with 17 bases lying between them. CDR3 length equals 14 residues. CDR1 is SEHNR and CDR2 is FQNEAQ in the germline V gene (reference sequence). In DNA, the CDR3 is TGTGCCAGCAGCCCCAGTGAGAGCGCGACTGGCTACACCTTC. Protein product: CASSPSESATGYTF.

CDR3 sequence: CASRNSKGSANTGELFF. In nucleotides, the CDR3 is TGTGCCAGTAGAAACTCCAAGGGTAGCGCGAACACCGGGGAGCTGTTTTTT. The chain has TRBV19 and TRBJ2-2, with D tentatively TRBD2 (5 bases). V lost 6 bases and J lost 0, with 17 bases in between. CDR3 length: 17 amino acids. Germline CDR1 reads LNHDA; CDR2 reads SQIVND (reference sequence).

The chain carries TRBV2 and TRBJ1-6, with TRBD1 matching over 10 bases. Trimming cost V 6 bases and J 4 bases; bases outside gene matches: 6. Germline V gene sequence: CDR1 SNHLY, CDR2 FYNNEI. The CDR3 extends over 16 amino acids. The CDR3: CASRAGTGAYNSPLHF. The CDR3 DNA follows: TGTGCCAGCAGAGCCGGGACAGGGGCGTATAATTCACCCCTCCACTTT.

This chain links TRBV4-3 with TRBJ2-7; maybe TRBD2 (6 bases). Trimming removed 3 bases at V and 0 bases at J, with 9 bases between. Germline CDR1 reads LGHNA; CDR2 reads YSLEER. This CDR3 has 14 residues. CDR3 sequence reads: CASSHGTHSYEQYF. DNA for the CDR3: TGCGCCAGCAGCCACGGGACTCACTCCTACGAGCAGTACTTC.

This clone was seen once. V usage is TRBV10-2 and J usage is TRBJ1-1, with unresolved D. The CDR3 has 14 amino acids. V lost 0 bases and J 1 base, leaving 6 bases between the germline ends. The germline V gene has CDR1 WSHSY and CDR2 SAAADI. DNA for the CDR3: TGCGCCAGCAGTGAGTCGACACAGAACACTGAAGCTTTCTTT. As protein: CASSESTQNTEAFF.

This chain links TRBV18 with TRBJ2-7; TRBD2 matches 11 bases. Germline CDR1 and CDR2: KGHSH and LQKENI. Trimming took 0 bases from V and 4 from J; bases not matched to a gene: 11. This CDR3 region has 18 residues. The CDR3: CASSPPVSLAGASYEQYF. The CDR3 DNA reads as TGTGCCAGCTCACCACCGGTTTCACTAGCGGGAGCATCTTACGAGCAGTACTTC.

V and J are TRBV9 and TRBJ2-3, with D unclear. The CDR3 sequence is 14 residues long. Trimming stripped 4 bases from V and 0 bases from J, with 9 bases between. Germline CDR1 and CDR2: SGDLS and YYNGEE. In nucleotides, the CDR3 is TGTGCCAGCAGCTCCAGTGCTAGCACAGATACGCAGTATTTT. As protein: CASSSSASTDTQYF.

This sequence joins TRBV4-2 and TRBJ2-1; the match to TRBD2 covers 9 bases. Germline assignment: CDR1 LGHNA and CDR2 YNFKEQ. The CDR3 totals 16 residues. Losses at the gene ends were 0 bases for V and 8 bases for J; bases not matched to a gene: 8. The CDR3 region has the DNA TGTGCCAGCAGCCAAGATACAAGCGGGGGGTTCGATGAGCAGTTCTTC. It codes for CASSQDTSGGFDEQFF.

This chain joins TRBV4-2 and TRBJ2-7; 8 bases are a match to TRBD1. Germline values: CDR1 LGHNA, CDR2 YNFKEQ. This CDR3 region has 14 residues. Unmatched junction bases numbered 4, after V lost 4 bases and J lost 2 bases. The CDR3 DNA reads as TGTGCCAGCAGCCCGGACAGGGTGGCCTACGAGCAGTACTTC. Translating it yields CASSPDRVAYEQYF.

The chain has TRBV6-2 or TRBV6-3 and TRBJ1-2; TRBD1 is a possible D gene (5 bases). V gave up 6 bases and J gave up 3 bases, with 11 bases separating them. The CDR3 sequence is 13 residues long. From germline, CDR1 is MNHEY and CDR2 SVGEGT. This CDR3 is CASSPDSYYGYTF. CDR3 coding DNA: TGTGCCAGCAGCCCTGACAGCTACTATGGCTACACCTTC.

V and J are TRBV18 and TRBJ2-5; maybe TRBD2 (5 bases). The CDR3 runs 14 residues. V lost 4 bases and J 3 bases, leaving 12 bases between the germline ends. Germline-derived CDR1 and CDR2 are KGHSH and LQKENI. The CDR3 DNA reads TGTGCCAGCTCACTCCGGGAAGCCAAAGAGACCCAGTACTTC. This gives the protein CASSLREAKETQYF.

A few counts support this clone. V is TRBV20-1 and J is TRBJ2-7, with 9 bases fitting TRBD1. CDR3 length: 13 residues. The germline gives CDR1 DFQATT, CDR2 SNEGSKA (reference sequence). The V segment lost 3 bases and the J segment 6 bases; nucleotides outside the gene matches: 6. As DNA, the CDR3 is TGCAGTGCTAGTCAACAGGGGGCGCGCGAGCAGTACTTC. It yields the protein CSASQQGAREQYF.

This clone is a singleton in its sample. The chain carries TRBV28 and TRBJ1-2; D remains unclear. In germline, CDR1 is MDHEN, CDR2 SYDVKM. The CDR3 consists of 13 residues. Between the trimmed V and J ends, which lost 8 bases and 7 bases, there was a span of 17 bases. The CDR3 spells CASQAGEPIGYTF. The CDR3 DNA reads as TGTGCCAGCCAGGCCGGTGAGCCTATTGGCTACACCTTC.